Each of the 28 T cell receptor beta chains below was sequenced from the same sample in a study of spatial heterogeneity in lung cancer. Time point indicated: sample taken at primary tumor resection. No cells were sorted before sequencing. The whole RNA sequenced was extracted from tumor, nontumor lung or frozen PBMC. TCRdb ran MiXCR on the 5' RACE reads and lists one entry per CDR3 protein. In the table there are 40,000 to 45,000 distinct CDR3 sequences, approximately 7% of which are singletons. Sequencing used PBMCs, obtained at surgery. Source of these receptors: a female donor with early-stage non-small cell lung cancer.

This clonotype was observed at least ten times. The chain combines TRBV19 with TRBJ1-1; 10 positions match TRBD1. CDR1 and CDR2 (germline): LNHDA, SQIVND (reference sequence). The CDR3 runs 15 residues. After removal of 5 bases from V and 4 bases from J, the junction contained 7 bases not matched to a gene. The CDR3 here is CASSARQGASTEAFF. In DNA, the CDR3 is TGTGCCAGTAGTGCCAGACAGGGGGCGAGCACTGAAGCTTTCTTT.

CDR3 in DNA: TGTGCCACCAGCAGAGATCGCGGGAATCAGCCCCAGCATTTT. Residues: CATSRDRGNQPQHF. The gene calls are TRBV15 and TRBJ1-5; the D is unclear. The V end lost 0 bases, the J end lost 4 bases, and 7 bases lay between the germline ends. The CDR3 runs to 14 residues. CDR1 is LNHNV and CDR2 is YYDKDF in the germline V gene (reference sequence).

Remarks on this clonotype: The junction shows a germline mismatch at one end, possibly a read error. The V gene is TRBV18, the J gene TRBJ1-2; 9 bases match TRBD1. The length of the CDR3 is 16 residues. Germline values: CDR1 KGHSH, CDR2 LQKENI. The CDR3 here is CATSPTRDREYGGYTF. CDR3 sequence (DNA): TGTGCCACCTCACCTACCCGGGACAGGGAGTATGGCGGCTACACCTTC.

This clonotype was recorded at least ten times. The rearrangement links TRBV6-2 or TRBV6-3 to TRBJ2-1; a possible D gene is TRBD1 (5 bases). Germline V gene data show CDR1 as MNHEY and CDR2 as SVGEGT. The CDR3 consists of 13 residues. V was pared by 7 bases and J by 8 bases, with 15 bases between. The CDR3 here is CASTKIPTDEQFF. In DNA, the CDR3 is TGTGCCAGCACTAAAATACCGACAGATGAGCAGTTCTTC.

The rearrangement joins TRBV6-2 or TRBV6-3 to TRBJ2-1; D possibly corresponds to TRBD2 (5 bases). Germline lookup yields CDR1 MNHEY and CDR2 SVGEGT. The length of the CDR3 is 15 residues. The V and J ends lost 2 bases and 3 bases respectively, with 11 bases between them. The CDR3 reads CASSYSGTYYNEQFF. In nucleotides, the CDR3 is TGTGCCAGCAGTTACAGCGGCACATACTACAATGAGCAGTTCTTC.

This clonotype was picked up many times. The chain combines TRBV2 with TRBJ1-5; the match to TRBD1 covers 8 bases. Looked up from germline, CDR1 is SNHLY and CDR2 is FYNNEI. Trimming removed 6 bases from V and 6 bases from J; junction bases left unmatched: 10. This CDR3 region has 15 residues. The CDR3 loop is CASSSEQGAFQPQHF. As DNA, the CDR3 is TGTGCCAGCAGCTCTGAGCAGGGGGCTTTTCAGCCCCAGCATTTT.

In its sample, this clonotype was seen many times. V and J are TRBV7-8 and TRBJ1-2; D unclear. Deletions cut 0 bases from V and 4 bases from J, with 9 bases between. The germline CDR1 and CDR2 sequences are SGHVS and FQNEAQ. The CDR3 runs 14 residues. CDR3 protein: CASSLAPRPYGYTF. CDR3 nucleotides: TGTGCCAGCAGCTTAGCGCCCAGGCCCTATGGCTACACCTTC.

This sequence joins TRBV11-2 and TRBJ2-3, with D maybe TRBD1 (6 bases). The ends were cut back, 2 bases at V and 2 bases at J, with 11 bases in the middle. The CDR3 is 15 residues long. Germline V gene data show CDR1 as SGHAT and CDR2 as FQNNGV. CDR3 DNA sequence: TGTGCCAGCAGCTTACAGGGGTCACACACAGATACGCAGTATTTT. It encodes CASSLQGSHTDTQYF.

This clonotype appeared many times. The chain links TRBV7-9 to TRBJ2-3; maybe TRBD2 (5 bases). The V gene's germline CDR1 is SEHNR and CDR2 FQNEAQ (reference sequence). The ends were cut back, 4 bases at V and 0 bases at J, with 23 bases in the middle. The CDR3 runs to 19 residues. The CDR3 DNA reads TGTGCCAGCAGCTACCCTTTGGGAAGGGAGCTACCTAGCACAGATACGCAGTATTTT. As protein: CASSYPLGRELPSTDTQYF.

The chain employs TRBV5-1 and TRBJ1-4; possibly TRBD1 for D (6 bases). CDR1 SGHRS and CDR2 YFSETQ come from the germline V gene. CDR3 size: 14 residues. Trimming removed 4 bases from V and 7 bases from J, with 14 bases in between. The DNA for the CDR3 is TGCGCCAGCAGCCTACAGGGCCAGAGTGAAAAACTGTTTTTT. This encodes CASSLQGQSEKLFF.

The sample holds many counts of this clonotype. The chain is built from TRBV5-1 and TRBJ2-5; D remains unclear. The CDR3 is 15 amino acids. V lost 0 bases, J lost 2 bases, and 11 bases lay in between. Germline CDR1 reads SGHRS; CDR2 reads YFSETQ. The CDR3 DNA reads TGCGCCAGCAGCTTGGTTCGGTCTTTACAAGAGACCCAGTACTTC. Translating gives CASSLVRSLQETQYF.

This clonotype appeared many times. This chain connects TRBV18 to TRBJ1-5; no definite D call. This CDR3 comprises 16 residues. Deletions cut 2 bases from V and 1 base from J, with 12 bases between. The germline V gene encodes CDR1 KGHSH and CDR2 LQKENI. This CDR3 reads CASSPSPTVSNQPQHF. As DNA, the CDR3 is TGTGCCAGCTCACCATCCCCGACGGTCAGCAATCAGCCCCAGCATTTT.

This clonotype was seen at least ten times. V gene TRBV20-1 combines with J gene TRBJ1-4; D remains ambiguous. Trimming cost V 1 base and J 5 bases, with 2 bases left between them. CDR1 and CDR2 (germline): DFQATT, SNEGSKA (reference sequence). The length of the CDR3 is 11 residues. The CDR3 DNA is TGCAGTGCTAGAGCGAATGAAAAACTGTTTTTT. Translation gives CSARANEKLFF.

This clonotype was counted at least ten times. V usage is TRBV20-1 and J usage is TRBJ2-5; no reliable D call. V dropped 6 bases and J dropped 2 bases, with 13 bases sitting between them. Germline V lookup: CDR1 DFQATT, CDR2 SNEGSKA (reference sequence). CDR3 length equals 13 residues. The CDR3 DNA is TGCAGTGCACAACTAACGACACAAGAGACCCAGTACTTC. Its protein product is CSAQLTTQETQYF.

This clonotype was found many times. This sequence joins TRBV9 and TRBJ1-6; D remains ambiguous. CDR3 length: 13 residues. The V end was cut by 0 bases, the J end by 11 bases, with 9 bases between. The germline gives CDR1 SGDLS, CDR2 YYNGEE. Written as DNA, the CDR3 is TGTGCCAGCAGCGTAGGTAGTGAGGCACCCCTCCACTTT. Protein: CASSVGSEAPLHF.

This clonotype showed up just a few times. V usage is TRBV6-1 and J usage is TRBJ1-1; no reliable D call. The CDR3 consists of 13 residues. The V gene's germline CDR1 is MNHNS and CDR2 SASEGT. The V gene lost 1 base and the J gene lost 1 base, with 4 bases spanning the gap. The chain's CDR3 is CASSEDRNTEAFF. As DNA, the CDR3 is TGTGCCAGCAGTGAAGACAGGAACACTGAAGCTTTCTTT.

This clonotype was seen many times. DNA of the CDR3: TGTGCCAGCAGCTTATTACGAGGGCTCACTGAAGCTTTCTTT. Translating it yields CASSLLRGLTEAFF. V gene TRBV7-9 combines with J gene TRBJ1-1; D gene unclear. This CDR3 has 14 amino acids. From germline, CDR1 is SEHNR and CDR2 FQNEAQ (reference sequence). V was shortened by 2 bases and J by 4 bases, with 11 bases between the two germline ends.

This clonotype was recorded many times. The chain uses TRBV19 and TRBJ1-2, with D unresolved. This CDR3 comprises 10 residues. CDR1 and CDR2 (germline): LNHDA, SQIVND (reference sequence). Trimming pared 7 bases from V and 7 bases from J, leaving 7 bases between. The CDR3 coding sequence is TGTGCCAGTAAGTCGGGTGGCTACACCTTC. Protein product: CASKSGGYTF.

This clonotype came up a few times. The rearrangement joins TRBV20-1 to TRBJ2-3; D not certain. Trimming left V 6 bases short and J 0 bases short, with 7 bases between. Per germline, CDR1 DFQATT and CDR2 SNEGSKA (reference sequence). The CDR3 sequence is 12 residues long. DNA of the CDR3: TGCAGTGCGCCAGACAGCACAGATACGCAGTATTTT. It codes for CSAPDSTDTQYF.

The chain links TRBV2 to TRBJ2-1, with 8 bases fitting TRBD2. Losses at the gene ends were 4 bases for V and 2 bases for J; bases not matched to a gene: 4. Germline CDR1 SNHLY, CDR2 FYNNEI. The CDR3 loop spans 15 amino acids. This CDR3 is CASSAGRATYNEQFF. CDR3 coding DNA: TGTGCCAGCAGTGCCGGGAGGGCCACCTACAATGAGCAGTTCTTC.

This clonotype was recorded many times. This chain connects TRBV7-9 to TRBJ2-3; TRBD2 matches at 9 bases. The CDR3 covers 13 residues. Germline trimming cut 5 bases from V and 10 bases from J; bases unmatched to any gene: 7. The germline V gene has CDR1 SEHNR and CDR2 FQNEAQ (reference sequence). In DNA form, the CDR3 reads TGTGCCAGCAGCCCCGTAGCGGGGGATGCGCAGTATTTT. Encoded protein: CASSPVAGDAQYF.

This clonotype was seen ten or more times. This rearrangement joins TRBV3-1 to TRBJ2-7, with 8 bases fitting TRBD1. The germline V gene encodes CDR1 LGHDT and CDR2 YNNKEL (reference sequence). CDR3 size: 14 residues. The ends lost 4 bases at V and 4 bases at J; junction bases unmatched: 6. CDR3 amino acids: CASSPDRVWYEQYF. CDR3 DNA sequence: TGTGCCAGCAGCCCGGACAGGGTCTGGTACGAGCAGTACTTC.

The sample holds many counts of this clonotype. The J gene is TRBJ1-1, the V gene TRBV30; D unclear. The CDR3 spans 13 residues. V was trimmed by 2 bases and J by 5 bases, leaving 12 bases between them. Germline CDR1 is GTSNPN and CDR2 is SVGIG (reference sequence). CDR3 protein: CAWSWGSGTEAFF. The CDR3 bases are TGTGCCTGGAGTTGGGGTAGCGGTACTGAAGCTTTCTTT. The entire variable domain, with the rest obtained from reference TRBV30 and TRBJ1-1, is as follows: SQTIHQWPATLVQPVGSPLSLECTVEGTSNPNLYWYRQAAGRGLQLLFYSVGIGQISSEVPQNLSASRPQDRQFILSSKKLLLSDSGFYLCAWSWGSGTEAFFGQGTRLTVV.

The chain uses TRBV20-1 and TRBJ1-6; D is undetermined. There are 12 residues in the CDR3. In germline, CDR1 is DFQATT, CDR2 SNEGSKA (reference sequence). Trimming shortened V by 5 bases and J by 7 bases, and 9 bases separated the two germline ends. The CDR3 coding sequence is TGCAGTGCTGAAAACACGAATTCACCCCTCCACTTT. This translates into CSAENTNSPLHF.

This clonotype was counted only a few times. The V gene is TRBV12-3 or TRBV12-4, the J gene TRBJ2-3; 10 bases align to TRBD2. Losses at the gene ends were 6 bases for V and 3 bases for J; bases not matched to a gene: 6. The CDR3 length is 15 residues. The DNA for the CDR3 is TGTGCCAGCAGCCCTAGCGGGGGTAGAACAGATACGCAGTATTTT. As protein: CASSPSGGRTDTQYF.

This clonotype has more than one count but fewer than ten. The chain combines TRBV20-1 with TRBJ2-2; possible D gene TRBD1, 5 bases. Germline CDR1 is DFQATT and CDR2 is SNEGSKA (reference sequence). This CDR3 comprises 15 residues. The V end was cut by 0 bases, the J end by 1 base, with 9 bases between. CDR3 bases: TGCAGTGCTAGAGAAGGGGCAGGGAACACCGGGGAGCTGTTTTTT. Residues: CSAREGAGNTGELFF.

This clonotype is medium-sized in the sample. The CDR3 spells CASRPTDQNTGELFF. Here the CDR3 DNA reads TGTGCCAGCAGACCTACCGATCAGAACACCGGGGAGCTGTTTTTT. This chain connects TRBV28 to TRBJ2-2; no definite D call. The V end was cut by 6 bases, the J end by 1 base, with 12 bases between. Germline V lookup: CDR1 MDHEN, CDR2 SYDVKM. The CDR3 loop spans 15 amino acids.

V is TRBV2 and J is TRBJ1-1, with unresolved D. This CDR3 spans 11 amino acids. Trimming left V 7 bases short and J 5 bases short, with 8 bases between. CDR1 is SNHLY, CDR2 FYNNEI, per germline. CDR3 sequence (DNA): TGTGCCAGCATTCCGGGAACTGAAGCTTTCTTT. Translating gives CASIPGTEAFF. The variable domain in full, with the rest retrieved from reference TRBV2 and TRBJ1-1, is EPEVTQTPSHQVTQMGQEVILRCVPISNHLYFYWYRQILGQKVEFLVSFYNNEISEKSEIFDDQFSVERPDGSNFTLKIRSTKLEDSAMYFCASIPGTEAFFGQGTRLTVV.